Below, 27 T cell receptor beta chains from the same sample are listed, as sequenced in a study of long-term antiretroviral therapy in people with HIV. Sequencing relied on immunoSEQ assay v3.0, run at survey level. The repertoire was sequenced with immunoSEQ multiplex PCR; TCRdb's copy has only in-frame clones and lacks some. Counted here are 15,000 to 20,000 clones, approximately 95% occurring once; the ten biggest clones make up 1.2% to 1.5%. The starting material was unsorted PBMCs, obtained around 10 years after starting antiretroviral therapy. These receptors came from a man aged 25 to 40 with HIV.

The rearrangement joins TRBV6-6 to TRBJ2-1; 8 nucleotides match TRBD2. The CDR3 loop spans 13 amino acids. Germline V gene sequence: CDR1 MNHNY, CDR2 SVGAGI (reference sequence). The J segment lost 7 bases and the V segment lost 6 bases, leaving 5 bases of the junction unmatched. DNA for the CDR3: TGTGCCAGCAGGAGCGGGGGCCGGAATGAGCAGTTCTTC. Protein sequence: CASRSGGRNEQFF.

J is TRBJ2-6 and V is TRBV19, with D perhaps given as TRBD1 or TRBD2 (5 bases each). The CDR3 runs to 15 residues. Trimming stripped 7 bases from V and 1 base from J, with 11 bases between. CDR1 and CDR2 from the germline V gene are LNHDA and SQIVND (reference sequence). DNA of the CDR3: TGTGCCAGTAATCGAGGGGTTTCTGGGGCCAACGTCCTGACTTTC. It codes for CASNRGVSGANVLTF.

J is TRBJ2-3 and V is TRBV5-4; 9 nucleotides match TRBD2. Trimming removed 4 bases from V and 1 base from J; junction bases left unmatched: 4. CDR3 length: 15 residues. The germline V gene encodes CDR1 SGHNT and CDR2 YYREEE (reference sequence). The CDR3 here is CASSQGGGGTDTQYF. DNA of the CDR3: TGTGCCAGCAGCCAGGGCGGGGGGGGCACAGATACGCAGTATTTT.

The CDR3 nucleotides are TGTGCCACCAGCAGAGATAGACAGGAAGGCCAGCCCCAGCATTTT. Protein sequence: CATSRDRQEGQPQHF. The V gene is TRBV15, the J gene TRBJ1-5, with D possibly TRBD1 on 6 matching bases. The CDR3 consists of 15 residues. Germline CDR1 is LNHNV and CDR2 is YYDKDF (reference sequence). Trimming removed 0 bases at V and 7 bases at J, with 13 bases between.

The J gene is TRBJ2-4, the V gene TRBV5-1, with D maybe TRBD2 (6 bases). This CDR3 is 17 amino acids long. Trimming stripped 0 bases from V and 0 bases from J, with 13 bases between. Germline-derived CDR1 and CDR2 are SGHRS and YFSETQ. CDR3 sequence reads: CASSLAGDSGAKNIQYF. CDR3 sequence (DNA): TGCGCCAGCAGCTTGGCGGGGGATAGCGGAGCCAAAAACATTCAGTACTTC.

The genes are TRBV29-1 and TRBJ2-7; D not resolved. The CDR3 length is 11 residues. Per the germline V gene, CDR1 is SQVTM and CDR2 is ANQGSEA. V was trimmed by 7 bases and J by 0 bases, leaving 7 bases between them. The CDR3 DNA is TGCAGCGGGAGCAGCTCCTACGAGCAGTACTTC. Encoded protein: CSGSSSYEQYF.

The J gene is TRBJ1-2, the V gene TRBV6-1; no clear D. The V end was cut by 0 bases, the J end by 4 bases, with 18 bases between. The CDR3 has 17 amino acids. CDR1 is MNHNS and CDR2 is SASEGT in the germline V gene. In DNA form, the CDR3 reads TGTGCCAGCAGTGAAGCGCTCCCAGATACGAGTCTCTATGGCTACACCTTC. The encoded protein is CASSEALPDTSLYGYTF.

V usage is TRBV29-1 and J usage is TRBJ2-3; 8 bases agree with TRBD2. CDR1 and CDR2 (germline): SQVTM, ANQGSEA. This CDR3 region has 13 residues. V lost 7 bases and J lost 0; bases outside the gene matches: 3. The CDR3 reads CSGQRGSTDTQYF. CDR3 sequence (DNA): TGCAGCGGTCAGCGGGGGAGCACAGATACGCAGTATTTT.

The chain recombines TRBV4-1 with TRBJ1-1; a weak D match, TRBD1 (5 bases). Germline V gives CDR1 MGHRA, CDR2 YSYEKL. Deletions cut 0 bases from V and 0 bases from J, with 8 bases between. The CDR3 runs 15 residues. Here the CDR3 reads CASSQDRGMNTEAFF. The CDR3 nucleotides are TGCGCCAGCAGCCAAGATAGGGGCATGAACACTGAAGCTTTCTTT.

The chain uses TRBV7-9 and TRBJ2-7; maybe TRBD2 (6 bases). There are 13 residues in the CDR3. CDR1 and CDR2 (germline): SEHNR, FQNEAQ (reference sequence). The V gene lost 4 bases and the J gene lost 6 bases, with 13 bases spanning the gap. The CDR3, as DNA: TGTGCCAGCAGCTACGGGGGAGGACTCGAGCAGTACGTC. As protein: CASSYGGGLEQYV.

The chain recombines TRBV18 with TRBJ1-5; D remains ambiguous. Germline-derived CDR1 and CDR2 are KGHSH and LQKENI. V was trimmed by 1 base and J by 0 bases, leaving 10 bases between them. The CDR3 is 16 residues long. CDR3 loop: CASSPQLVVSNQPQHF. For the CDR3, the DNA is TGTGCCAGCTCACCACAGCTCGTAGTTAGCAATCAGCCCCAGCATTTT. Full variable domain (rest looked up from reference TRBV18 and TRBJ1-5): NAGVMQNPRHLVRRRGQEARLRCSPMKGHSHVYWYRQLPEEGLKFMVYLQKENIIDESGMPKERFSAEFPKEGPSILRIQQVVRGDSAAYFCASSPQLVVSNQPQHFGDGTRLSIL.

V usage is TRBV5-6 and J usage is TRBJ1-6; the D gene is possibly TRBD1 (6 bases). V was clipped by 0 bases and J by 5 bases, with 15 bases between them. The CDR3 loop spans 17 amino acids. Germline lookup yields CDR1 SGHDT and CDR2 YYEEEE. The CDR3 protein is CASSLVTGPLNNSPLHF. CDR3 coding DNA: TGTGCCAGCAGCTTGGTGACAGGACCTCTGAATAATTCACCCCTCCACTTT.

V and J are TRBV10-3 and TRBJ1-6; D is perhaps TRBD1 (5 bases). Trimming took off 2 bases at V and 11 bases at J, with 16 bases between the two ends. Germline CDR1 and CDR2: ENHRY and SYGVKD. CDR3 length: 15 amino acids. This chain's CDR3 is CAISEQGNWVTPLHF. In DNA, the CDR3 is TGTGCCATCAGTGAGCAGGGAAACTGGGTTACACCCCTCCACTTT.

This clone was observed a single time. The CDR3 DNA sequence: TGTGCCAGCAGCTTGGGTGAGGTTGAAGCTTTCTTT. It encodes CASSLGEVEAFF. This rearrangement joins TRBV5-6 to TRBJ1-1; D unclear. CDR1 SGHDT and CDR2 YYEEEE come from the germline V gene. The CDR3 is made up of 12 amino acids. Trimming removed 0 bases from V and 7 bases from J, with 7 bases in between.

Remarks on this clone: The DNA is left out, because the CDR3 cannot be placed on it with certainty; the CDR3 is given as TCRdb lists it. CDR3 residues: CASSTSPNQPQHF. The chain couples TRBV6-5 to TRBJ1-5. CDR1 is MNHEY and CDR2 is SVGAGI in the germline V gene. Termini included, the CDR3 measures 13 amino acids.

The chain employs TRBV2 and TRBJ1-6; no clear D. The V end lost 4 bases, the J end lost 4 bases, and 11 bases lay between the germline ends. The germline V gene encodes CDR1 SNHLY and CDR2 FYNNEI. CDR3 length equals 15 residues. CDR3 residues: CASSGNQVYNSPLHF. CDR3 DNA: TGTGCCAGCAGTGGGAACCAGGTTTATAATTCACCCCTCCACTTT. Full variable domain (rest looked up from reference TRBV2 and TRBJ1-6): EPEVTQTPSHQVTQMGQEVILRCVPISNHLYFYWYRQILGQKVEFLVSFYNNEISEKSEIFDDQFSVERPDGSNFTLKIRSTKLEDSAMYFCASSGNQVYNSPLHFGNGTRLTVT.

The rearrangement links TRBV6-5 to TRBJ2-5; TRBD2 matches at 9 bases. J gave up 1 base and V 9 bases, and 9 bases lay outside the gene matches. CDR1 MNHEY and CDR2 SVGAGI come from the germline V gene. The CDR3 sequence is 15 residues long. Written as DNA, the CDR3 is TGTGCCAGAAGGGGGGCTAGCGGGGCCCAAGAGACCCAGTACTTC. Translation gives CARRGASGAQETQYF.

V gene TRBV15 combines with J gene TRBJ2-7; 8 nucleotides align to TRBD1. CDR3 length: 14 amino acids. Germline V gene sequence: CDR1 LNHNV, CDR2 YYDKDF (reference sequence). The ends lost 8 bases at V and 4 bases at J; junction bases unmatched: 10. Here the CDR3 DNA reads TGTGCCACCTCCGGCGGACAGGGAGTGTACGAGCAGTACTTC. Translated, it gives CATSGGQGVYEQYF. Complete variable domain (other parts from reference TRBV15 and TRBJ2-7): DAMVIQNPRYQVTQFGKPVTLSCSQTLNHNVMYWYQQKSSQAPKLLFHYYDKDFNNEADTPDNFQSRRPNTSFCFLDIRSPGLGDTAMYLCATSGGQGVYEQYFGPGTRLTVT.

The genes are TRBV7-3 and TRBJ1-1; no clear D. CDR3 length: 13 amino acids. V lost 5 bases and J lost 3, with 10 bases in between. From germline, CDR1 is SGHTA and CDR2 FQGTGA. The CDR3: CASSPQSDTEAFF. The CDR3 DNA is TGTGCCAGCAGCCCCCAGTCGGACACTGAAGCTTTCTTT.

The V call is TRBV7-6, the J call TRBJ1-4, with a weak D call TRBD1 (5 bases). The CDR3 is made up of 15 amino acids. The germline V gene has CDR1 SGHVS and CDR2 FNYEAQ. Trimming took off 5 bases at V and 4 bases at J, with 14 bases between the two ends. Written as DNA, the CDR3 is TGTGCCAGCAGCCTGAAGACAGATAGTAATGAAAAACTGTTTTTT. It encodes CASSLKTDSNEKLFF.

The J gene is TRBJ2-5, the V gene TRBV4-1; D is uncertain. The CDR3 has 15 amino acids. V was trimmed by 2 bases and J by 2 bases, leaving 12 bases between them. Germline V CDR1 and CDR2: MGHRA, YSYEKL. The CDR3 bases are TGCGCCAGCAGCCAAAATCGTAACGCACAAGAGACCCAGTACTTC. It specifies CASSQNRNAQETQYF.

The rearrangement links TRBV11-2 to TRBJ1-5; D call uncertain. From germline, CDR1 is SGHAT and CDR2 FQNNGV. CDR3 length equals 16 residues. The V end lost 5 bases, the J end lost 0 bases, and 14 bases lay between the germline ends. CDR3 DNA: TGTGCCAGCAGCCTACGGCCAAAATATAGCAATCAGCCCCAGCATTTT. It encodes CASSLRPKYSNQPQHF.

A remark on this clone: A junction end diverges from the germline sequence, so it may reflect a read error. J is TRBJ1-2 and V is TRBV4-1; 7 bases are shared with TRBD1. The CDR3 runs 15 residues. CDR1 and CDR2 from the germline V gene are MGHRA and YSYEKL. In DNA, the CDR3 is TGCGCCAGCAGCCAAGAAACGGGGCGACAGGGCCACGTCGACTTC. Amino acid sequence: CASSQETGRQGHVDF.

This clone came up a few times. The chain carries TRBV6-1 and TRBJ1-3, with a tentative D call TRBD1 (6 bases). Trimming removed 5 bases at V and 0 bases at J, with 11 bases between. CDR1 and CDR2 (germline): MNHNS, SASEGT. This CDR3 comprises 15 residues. The CDR3 reads CASSLGHNSGNTIYF. DNA of the CDR3: TGTGCCAGCAGTCTGGGACACAACTCTGGAAACACCATATATTTT.

The chain employs TRBV4-2 and TRBJ2-1, with 7 bases identical to TRBD2. This CDR3 has 16 amino acids. CDR1 is LGHNA and CDR2 is YNFKEQ in the germline V gene. Unmatched junction bases numbered 12, after V lost 3 bases and J lost 7 bases. The CDR3 coding sequence is TGTGCCAGCAGCCACACTCTAACTAGCGAGGTTAATGAGCAGTTCTTC. It codes for CASSHTLTSEVNEQFF.

The chain employs TRBV4-1 and TRBJ2-2, with D unresolved. The CDR3 runs 14 residues. CDR1 and CDR2 (germline): MGHRA, YSYEKL. The V gene lost 4 bases and the J gene lost 2 bases, with 8 bases spanning the gap. The CDR3 protein is CASSLSDNTGELFF. DNA of the CDR3: TGCGCCAGCAGCCTGTCGGATAACACCGGGGAGCTGTTTTTT.

The rearrangement joins TRBV4-1 to TRBJ2-3; 13 bases match TRBD2. In germline, CDR1 is MGHRA, CDR2 YSYEKL. The CDR3 totals 19 residues. V dropped 2 bases and J dropped 5; count of bases not matched to a gene: 13. The CDR3 bases are TGCGCCAGCAGCCAATTCACTAGCGGGGGGGCCAAGATTCGAGATACGCAGTATTTT. The encoded protein is CASSQFTSGGAKIRDTQYF.